This TCR beta chain stems from a study of blood T cell repertoires in COVID-19 (dated by TCRdb to the early 2020s). Looking at the study overall: The collaborator samples originated in the United States, Italy and Spain and spanned the acute and convalescent phases of COVID-19. The material from the prospective study consisted of cDNA or gDNA derived from T cells, B-cell-depleted T cells, or PBMCs. Deeply sampled blood TCRbeta repertoires from subjects exposed to, actively infected with, or recovered from COVID-19 were included in the dataset. The repertoires were released in a freely available public database intended as a resource for research on the immune response to SARS-CoV-2. Samples were obtained from the ongoing ImmuneRACE study (first 160 participants) and from 1,254 subjects provided by 6 global collaborators. A de-identified subject ID, COVID-19 status, age in years and sex were almost always included in the sample metadata. Where available, HLA class I and class II types were taken from metadata supplied by the sample provider and were not determined by assay-based typing.

General study outcomes and caveats: The quantity of clinical and demographic metadata differed by source and by participant and was supplied without curation.

At one collaborating source in Seattle, patients were enrolled during active infection and were followed longitudinally through the course of disease. Each collaborating institution followed its own protocols to collect whole blood in K2EDTA tubes. For TCRbeta analysis, collaborators shipped samples as frozen whole blood, isolated PBMCs, or DNA extracted from either of those sample types. With regard to this clone: Which antigen it targets is not known. There are no base qualities to consult, and no much larger clone falls within one base.

Here V drops 5 bases and J drops 0 bases, and the junction holds 3 bases not matched to any gene. The germline V gene encodes CDR1 GTSNPN and CDR2 SVGIG (reference sequence). The CDR3 covers 15 residues, taking in both the cysteine and the phenylalanine. Only CDR3 DNA remains: 45 bases, in frame from the first base. TCRbeta CDR3 regions were amplified from genomic DNA by means of the immunoSEQ Assay, a bias-controlled multiplex PCR. Under the source paper's analysis protocol: The number of nucleated cells in each sample was estimated from the amplification of reference gene primers within the assay. Sequence reads were collapsed and filtered to measure the absolute abundance of every unique TCRbeta CDR3 rearrangement. Productive Simpson clonality was computed per sample as the square root of Simpson's diversity index over productive rearrangements. What TCRdb holds here is the immuneACCESS table cut down to in-frame rearrangements. Part of the clones is not present; checked against another copy, under half of the missing clones reflect an unresolved V gene, and the others are unexplained. V and J calls and clone size are those listed in that table; D and trimming were worked out from the DNA. The sample table holds about 130,000 clones, of which approximately 86% were seen once. The ten largest account for about an eighth of the sample.

Sequencing was carried out using peripheral blood. The V gene is TRBV30 and the J gene is TRBJ1-6; 8 central nucleotides agree with TRBD1. The sequence came from a woman in her 70s with COVID-19, enrolled during active disease. CDR3 reads: CAWHRGSSYNSPLHF. The bases are TGTGCCTGGCACAGGGGGAGCTCCTATAATTCACCCCTCCACTTT.